A selection of T cell receptor beta chains follows, all from one sample in a study of blood T cell repertoires in COVID-19. The method was immunoSEQ multiplex PCR; TCRdb's version includes in-frame clones alone and lacks a portion of them. The data contain roughly 300,000 clones, around four fifths of them seen just once; the ten biggest clones take up roughly 1.2%. The sample was peripheral blood. The receptor source for this set is a woman aged 45-65 years with acute or convalescent COVID-19. CDR3s include the opening cysteine and the closing phenylalanine or tryptophan.

j_gene: TRBJ1-1
v_gene: TRBV4-3
CDR3aa: CACGTGVTEAFF

j_gene: TRBJ1-1
v_gene: TRBV11-2
CDR3aa: CASSLTGNTEAFF

j_gene: TRBJ2-3
v_gene: TRBV24-1
CDR3aa: CATSDLRTPTDTQYF

j_gene: TRBJ1-2
v_gene: TRBV5-8
CDR3aa: CASSSLYTRLYSYGYTF

j_gene: TRBJ2-1
v_gene: TRBV29-1
CDR3aa: CSVEGLAGGNSYNEQFF

j_gene: TRBJ2-6
v_gene: TRBV7-2
CDR3aa: CASRPGGSLGANVLTF

j_gene: TRBJ2-1
v_gene: TRBV14
CDR3aa: CASSHRQGVNEQFF

j_gene: TRBJ2-7
v_gene: TRBV12-3/TRBV12-4
CDR3aa: CASSFEGYEQYF

j_gene: TRBJ1-2
v_gene: TRBV25-1
CDR3aa: CASRGDRNYGYTF

j_gene: TRBJ1-5
v_gene: TRBV7-2
CDR3aa: CASSEGAGGAYSNQPQHF

j_gene: TRBJ2-1
v_gene: TRBV11-3
CDR3aa: CASSKDGENPSYNEQFF

j_gene: TRBJ1-1
v_gene: TRBV5-1
CDR3aa: CASSLTGGGSTEAFF

j_gene: TRBJ1-5
v_gene: TRBV19
CDR3aa: CAGGSIGSNQPQHF

j_gene: TRBJ1-1
v_gene: TRBV5-6
CDR3aa: CASRQGGSGTGPEAFF

j_gene: TRBJ2-5
v_gene: TRBV6-5
CDR3aa: CASSYAGGRLETQYF

j_gene: TRBJ1-1
v_gene: TRBV14
CDR3aa: CASSQRQGASGEAFF

j_gene: TRBJ2-1
v_gene: TRBV6-2/TRBV6-3
CDR3aa: CASSYVLGLAGSNEQFF

j_gene: TRBJ1-2
v_gene: TRBV6-4
CDR3aa: CASRTLGYGYTF

j_gene: TRBJ1-4
v_gene: TRBV7-8
CDR3aa: CASSRGAGWNEKLFF

j_gene: TRBJ1-5
v_gene: TRBV19
CDR3aa: CATRTGQGGNQPQHF

j_gene: TRBJ2-5
v_gene: TRBV12-3/TRBV12-4
CDR3aa: CASSISPGETQYF

j_gene: TRBJ2-5
v_gene: TRBV5-5
CDR3aa: CASSLYQGLGETQYF

j_gene: TRBJ2-1
v_gene: TRBV28
CDR3aa: CASTDSESSYNEQFF

j_gene: TRBJ2-3
v_gene: TRBV5-4
CDR3aa: CASSLGDPPDTQYF

j_gene: TRBJ2-6
v_gene: TRBV7-9
CDR3aa: CASSLGAGQGANVLTF

j_gene: TRBJ2-2
v_gene: TRBV2
CDR3aa: CASSDRANTGELFF

j_gene: TRBJ1-2
v_gene: TRBV3-1/TRBV3-2
CDR3aa: CASSPLDRGNYGYTF

j_gene: TRBJ2-1
v_gene: TRBV5-4
CDR3aa: CASSFGTTYNEQFF

j_gene: TRBJ1-2
v_gene: TRBV24-1
CDR3aa: CATSDLEQVHGYTF